This is a list of T cell receptor beta chains from one sample in a study of PD-L1 blockade in urothelial cancer. Produced via immunoSEQ multiplex PCR; TCRdb's table is partial and in-frame only. The sample has about 56,000 clones, 85% seen once. Sample: PBMCs, taken around atezolizumab (anti-PD-L1) treatment. The receptors here all came from a man in his sixties or seventies with urothelial cancer. Both conserved end residues are part of each CDR3. The D gene is left open where the match is weak.

v_call	d_call	j_call	cdr3_length	cdr3_nt	cdr3_aa
TRBV28	TRBD1	TRBJ1-5	18	TGTGCCAGCACGCCCCGGGGAAGGGGGCTTGGGAGCAATCAGCCCCAGCATTTT	CASTPRGRGLGSNQPQHF
TRBV27	-	TRBJ2-1	15	TGTGCCAGCAGTAAAGGGGACTTTTTCTACAATGAGCAGTTCTTC	CASSKGDFFYNEQFF
TRBV15	-	TRBJ1-1	14	TGTGCCACCAGCAGAACATCCTCAGGAACCGAAGCTTTCTTT	CATSRTSSGTEAFF
TRBV9	-	TRBJ2-1	16	TGTGCCAGCAGCGTAGGCGATACGAGCTCCTACAATGAGCAGTTCTTC	CASSVGDTSSYNEQFF
TRBV6-5	-	TRBJ1-5	14	TGTGCCAGCAGTTACGGACAGCCGGGACAGCCCCAGCATTTT	CASSYGQPGQPQHF
TRBV18	-	TRBJ1-5	15	TGTGCCAGCTCACCACAACGGTCCGACTATCAGCCCCAGCATTTT	CASSPQRSDYQPQHF
TRBV6-1	TRBD1	TRBJ2-2	15	TGTGCCAGCAGGGAACGACAGGGAATGACCGGGGAGCTGTTTTTT	CASRERQGMTGELFF
TRBV5-4	TRBD2	TRBJ2-6	16	TGTGCCAGCAGGACTAGCGGAAGCTCTGGGGCCAACGTCCTGACTTTC	CASRTSGSSGANVLTF
TRBV9	-	TRBJ2-3	15	TGTGCCAGCAGCCCCAGTACCCTCAGCGCAGATACGCAGTATTTT	CASSPSTLSADTQYF
TRBV2	TRBD1	TRBJ2-7	14	TGTGCCAGCAGTGAAGGGACAGGATCTTACGAGCAGTACTTC	CASSEGTGSYEQYF
TRBV30	-	TRBJ2-1	14	TGTGCCCTACCGTCGACAGCCGCCTACAATGAGCAGTTCTTC	CALPSTAAYNEQFF
TRBV5-1	-	TRBJ2-7	14	TGCGCCAGCAGCCAGAGCGAGAGTACCTACGAGCAGTACTTC	CASSQSESTYEQYF
TRBV11-2	-	TRBJ2-7	13	TGTGCCAGCAGCTTAGAGGGGCCCTACGAGCAGTACTTC	CASSLEGPYEQYF
TRBV6-5	-	TRBJ1-1	14	TGTGCCAGCAGTTACACGGGCAGGGGCACTGAAGCTTTCTTT	CASSYTGRGTEAFF
TRBV6-6	TRBD1	TRBJ2-1	15	TGTGCCAGCAGGGACAGGGGGAGCTCCTACAATGAGCAGTTCTTC	CASRDRGSSYNEQFF
TRBV6-1	-	TRBJ1-5	13	TGTGCCAGCAGGCCCGGGATGGATCAGCCCCAGCATTTT	CASRPGMDQPQHF